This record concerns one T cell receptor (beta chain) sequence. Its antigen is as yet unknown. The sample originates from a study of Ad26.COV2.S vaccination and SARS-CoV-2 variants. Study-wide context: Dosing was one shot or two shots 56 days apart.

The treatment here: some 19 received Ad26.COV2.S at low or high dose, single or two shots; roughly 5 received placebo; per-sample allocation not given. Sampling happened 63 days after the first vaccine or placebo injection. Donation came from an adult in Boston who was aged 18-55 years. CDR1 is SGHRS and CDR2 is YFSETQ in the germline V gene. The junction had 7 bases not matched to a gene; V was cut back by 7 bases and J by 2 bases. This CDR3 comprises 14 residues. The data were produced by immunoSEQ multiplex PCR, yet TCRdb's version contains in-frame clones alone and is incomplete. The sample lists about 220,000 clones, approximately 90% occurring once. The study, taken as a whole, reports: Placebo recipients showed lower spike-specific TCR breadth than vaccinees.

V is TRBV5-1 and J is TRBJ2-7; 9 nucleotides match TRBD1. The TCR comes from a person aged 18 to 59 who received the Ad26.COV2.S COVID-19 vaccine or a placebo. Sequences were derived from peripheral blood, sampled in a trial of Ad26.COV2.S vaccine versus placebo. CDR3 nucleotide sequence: TGCGCCAGCGGACCGGGGACAGGGACCTACGAGCAGTACTTC. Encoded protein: CASGPGTGTYEQYF.